These 22 T cell receptor beta chains share one sample of origin, sequenced in a study of beta chain features in type 1 diabetes. Expressed TCRB transcripts got sequenced, as all isolated RNA was reverse transcribed. Repertoires were generated with immunoSEQ multiplex PCR, while TCRdb's copy carries only in-frame clones and drops some. The sample gives roughly 290,000 clones, 15% of which show up once; about 0.014% is in the top ten. For these receptors, no antigen is known. Overall study results and limits: In all four CD4+ subsets, TCRB CDR3 length was significantly, moderately reduced in type 1 diabetes.

Sequencing input: naive CD4+ T cells from blood. Every receptor here comes from a man aged 18 to 30 with type 1 diabetes.

The gene calls are TRBV5-5 and TRBJ2-1; D remains ambiguous. CDR3 length: 14 residues. In germline, CDR1 is SGHKS, CDR2 YYEKEE (reference sequence). Deletions cut 1 base from V and 8 bases from J, with 13 bases between. CDR3 loop: CASSLWVQLDEQFF. DNA of the CDR3: TGTGCCAGCAGCTTGTGGGTACAGTTGGATGAGCAGTTCTTC.

The V gene is TRBV5-8, the J gene TRBJ2-6; 7 bases map to TRBD1. CDR1 and CDR2 (germline): SGHTS, YDEGEE. The CDR3 contains 16 residues. The trim removed 2 bases at V and 1 base at J, leaving 3 bases unmatched. CDR3 sequence (DNA): TGTGCCAGCAGCTTCGACAGGGTTTCTGGGGCCAACGTCCTGACTTTC. It codes for CASSFDRVSGANVLTF.

The chain combines TRBV5-6 with TRBJ1-1, with 9 bases that match TRBD1. V lost 0 bases to trimming and J lost 5 bases; unmatched junction nucleotides: 11. Per the germline V gene, CDR1 is SGHDT and CDR2 is YYEEEE. The CDR3 runs 17 residues. The CDR3 DNA sequence: TGTGCCAGCAGCTTGGCTGTTACAGGGGGCTGGGGGACTGAAGCTTTCTTT. The encoded protein is CASSLAVTGGWGTEAFF.

The chain recombines TRBV19 with TRBJ2-6; TRBD1 aligns across 7 bases. CDR1 is LNHDA and CDR2 is SQIVND in the germline V gene (reference sequence). J was trimmed by 0 bases and V by 4 bases; bases with no gene match: 3. This CDR3 has 16 residues. CDR3 DNA sequence: TGTGCCAGTAGTAGGGACAGACTCTCTGGGGCCAACGTCCTGACTTTC. Amino acids: CASSRDRLSGANVLTF.

This clone was recorded a few times. This chain links TRBV30 with TRBJ2-7; D might be TRBD1 (6 bases). Germline CDR1 GTSNPN, CDR2 SVGIG (reference sequence). The CDR3 totals 12 residues. Deletions cut 8 bases from V and 3 bases from J, with 14 bases between. As DNA, the CDR3 is TGTGCCGGTTCGGGCAGGGGCTACGAGCAGTACTTC. Its translation: CAGSGRGYEQYF.

The chain has TRBV5-1 and TRBJ2-3; 9 nucleotides match TRBD2. Germline CDR1 SGHRS, CDR2 YFSETQ. With V trimmed by 4 bases and J by 7 bases, 19 bases remained unmatched. This CDR3 spans 18 amino acids. The CDR3 bases are TGCGCCAGCAGCCTACAAACCCGATTTAGCGGGAGCGGATATACGCAGTATTTT. Encoded protein: CASSLQTRFSGSGYTQYF.

V usage is TRBV30 and J usage is TRBJ2-7; 8 bases align to TRBD1. With V trimmed by 3 bases and J by 2 bases, 3 bases remained unmatched. The CDR3 is made up of 13 amino acids. From germline, CDR1 is GTSNPN and CDR2 SVGIG (reference sequence). This CDR3 reads CAWSRDRPYEQYF. The CDR3 bases are TGTGCCTGGAGCCGGGACAGGCCCTACGAGCAGTACTTC.

V usage is TRBV5-1 and J usage is TRBJ2-1, with TRBD1 identical over 9 bases. The CDR3 has 14 residues. The germline CDR1 and CDR2 sequences are SGHRS and YFSETQ. J was trimmed by 8 bases and V by 0 bases; bases with no gene match: 3. This CDR3 reads CASSLDRGRDEQFF. The CDR3 DNA follows: TGCGCCAGCAGCTTGGACAGGGGGCGGGATGAGCAGTTCTTC.

This clone was seen more than once but under ten times. The gene calls are TRBV5-1 and TRBJ2-7; 15 nucleotides match TRBD2. This CDR3 has 17 amino acids. V was pared by 0 bases and J by 5 bases, with 6 bases of the junction left unmatched. CDR1 and CDR2 from the germline V gene are SGHRS and YFSETQ. CDR3 nucleotide sequence: TGCGCCAGCAGCTTGGCCGGGACTAGCGGGAGGTCTGACGAGCAGTACTTC. It translates to CASSLAGTSGRSDEQYF.

This clone appeared a few times. The rearrangement uses TRBV18 and TRBJ2-6, with D unclear. V shed 1 base and J shed 0 bases, with 10 bases lying between them. Germline assignment: CDR1 KGHSH and CDR2 LQKENI. CDR3 length equals 17 residues. The CDR3 loop reads CASSPQPPRSGANVLTF. CDR3 DNA: TGTGCCAGCTCACCACAGCCCCCTCGCTCTGGGGCCAACGTCCTGACTTTC.

On this clone itself: The same CDR3 can be traced to other DNA sequences in this sample. V is TRBV30 and J is TRBJ2-3, with D perhaps matching TRBD2 (6 bases). Per the germline V gene, CDR1 is GTSNPN and CDR2 is SVGIG (reference sequence). There are 15 residues in the CDR3. V lost 2 bases, J lost 0 bases, and 12 bases lay in between. In DNA, the CDR3 is TGTGCCTGGAGTCTTGGAGGGGCTAGCACAGATACGCAGTATTTT. Translated: CAWSLGGASTDTQYF.

This clone was observed a few times. J is TRBJ1-2 and V is TRBV5-1, with D possibly matching TRBD1 (6 bases). The CDR3 loop spans 14 amino acids. From germline, CDR1 is SGHRS and CDR2 YFSETQ. Trimming stripped 0 bases from V and 4 bases from J, with 10 bases between. The CDR3 protein is CASSLGTQGYGYTF. In DNA form, the CDR3 reads TGCGCCAGCAGCTTGGGGACACAGGGCTATGGCTACACCTTC.

This clone turned up a few times. This chain connects TRBV18 to TRBJ2-7; the match to TRBD2 covers 10 bases. Trimming at V came to 2 bases and at J to 2 bases, leaving 6 bases not matched to a gene. The CDR3 is 16 residues long. The V gene's germline CDR1 is KGHSH and CDR2 LQKENI. The CDR3 DNA follows: TGTGCCAGCTCACCAGCCGGGACTAGCGAGCCCTACGAGCAGTACTTC. Protein sequence: CASSPAGTSEPYEQYF. The whole variable domain, remainder taken from reference TRBV18 and TRBJ2-7, is NAGVMQNPRHLVRRRGQEARLRCSPMKGHSHVYWYRQLPEEGLKFMVYLQKENIIDESGMPKERFSAEFPKEGPSILRIQQVVRGDSAAYFCASSPAGTSEPYEQYFGPGTRLTVT.

Only a few counts were recorded for this clone. V and J are TRBV18 and TRBJ1-2; D unclear. Germline values: CDR1 KGHSH, CDR2 LQKENI. V was trimmed by 6 bases and J by 5 bases, leaving 16 bases between them. The CDR3 has 14 amino acids. The CDR3 DNA reads as TGTGCCAGCTCGCCAGCGCCTTCGGGATATGGCTACACCTTC. This translates into CASSPAPSGYGYTF.

V usage is TRBV11-2 and J usage is TRBJ1-2; 9 bases are a match to TRBD1. This CDR3 comprises 16 residues. Germline CDR1 reads SGHAT; CDR2 reads FQNNGV. With V trimmed by 3 bases and J by 8 bases, 13 bases remained unmatched. CDR3 in amino acids: CASSLGGTGSTGGYTF. Here the CDR3 DNA reads TGTGCCAGCAGCTTGGGAGGGACAGGGTCAACGGGAGGCTACACCTTC.

The rearrangement uses TRBV27 and TRBJ2-7; TRBD2 might be the D (5 bases). In germline, CDR1 is MNHEY, CDR2 SMNVEV (reference sequence). Trimming removed 0 bases from V and 4 bases from J, with 13 bases in between. The CDR3 extends over 15 amino acids. The CDR3 DNA reads as TGTGCCAGCAGTTTATCAAATCCCGGGGTATACGAGCAGTACTTC. This encodes CASSLSNPGVYEQYF.

This clone was observed a handful of times. The genes are TRBV30 and TRBJ2-3; 12 bases fit TRBD2. Germline loops: CDR1 GTSNPN, CDR2 SVGIG (reference sequence). Trimming took 4 bases from V and 4 from J; bases not matched to a gene: 3. This CDR3 has 14 amino acids. The chain's CDR3 is CAWTSGRASDTQYF. DNA of the CDR3: TGTGCCTGGACTAGCGGGAGGGCCTCAGATACGCAGTATTTT.

V and J are TRBV18 and TRBJ1-6; 9 bases map to TRBD1. V lost 7 bases, J lost 10 bases, and 8 bases stayed unmatched. The germline V gene has CDR1 KGHSH and CDR2 LQKENI. The CDR3 is 14 amino acids. The DNA for the CDR3 is TGTGCCAGCTGGAATGGACAGGGGCAATCACCCCTCCACTTT. This sequence encodes CASWNGQGQSPLHF.

This clone turned up a few times. The J gene is TRBJ1-1, the V gene TRBV29-1; D gene uncertain. Germline CDR1 reads SQVTM; CDR2 reads ANQGSEA. The length of the CDR3 is 14 residues. V dropped 4 bases and J dropped 2 bases, with 14 bases sitting between them. The CDR3 sequence: CSVAIADPNTEAFF. The CDR3 DNA follows: TGCAGCGTTGCTATAGCAGACCCAAACACTGAAGCTTTCTTT. Full variable domain (outside the CDR3, taken from reference TRBV29-1 and TRBJ1-1): SAVISQKPSRDICQRGTSLTIQCQVDSQVTMMFWYRQQPGQSLTLIATANQGSEATYESGFVIDKFPISRPNLTFSTLTVSNMSPEDSSIYLCSVAIADPNTEAFFGQGTRLTVV.

This chain joins TRBV5-1 and TRBJ1-4; D is unresolved. Germline values: CDR1 SGHRS, CDR2 YFSETQ. Between the trimmed V and J ends, which lost 2 bases and 8 bases, there was a span of 10 bases. The CDR3 covers 13 residues. The CDR3 region has the DNA TGCGCCAGCAGCTTTGCGACTGACGAAAAACTGTTTTTT. This codes for CASSFATDEKLFF. The whole variable domain, remainder taken from reference TRBV5-1 and TRBJ1-4, is KAGVTQTPRYLIKTRGQQVTLSCSPISGHRSVSWYQQTPGQGLQFLFEYFSETQRNKGNFPGRFSGRQFSNSRSEMNVSTLELGDSALYLCASSFATDEKLFFGSGTQLSVL.

V gene TRBV19 combines with J gene TRBJ1-1, with 7 bases fitting TRBD1. This CDR3 has 16 amino acids. Germline CDR1 LNHDA, CDR2 SQIVND (reference sequence). V lost 11 bases, J lost 1 base, and 16 bases stayed unmatched. For the CDR3, the DNA is TGTGCCTGTCGAAAGGGGGCAGGGATGGGGAACACTGAAGCTTTCTTT. Its translation is CACRKGAGMGNTEAFF.

The chain is built from TRBV11-3 and TRBJ2-1; D possibly corresponds to TRBD2 (5 bases). The V end lost 1 base, the J end lost 4 bases, and 5 bases lay between the germline ends. Per the germline V gene, CDR1 is SGHNT and CDR2 is YENEEA. The CDR3 runs to 13 residues. CDR3 in DNA: TGTGCCAGCAGCTTAGGGAGGTACAATGAGCAGTTCTTC. Translated, it gives CASSLGRYNEQFF.